Shown below are 13 T cell receptor beta chains from a single sample sequenced in a study of chemoradiotherapy in HPV16-positive cancers. The method was immunoSEQ multiplex PCR; TCRdb's version includes in-frame clones alone and lacks a portion of them. The sample consists of over a thousand clones, 92% of them appearing once. Sequencing used tumor tissue, obtained from a patient who underwent chemoradiotherapy. The receptors were gathered from a human donor with HPV-associated anogenital cancer.

The chain couples TRBV19 to TRBJ2-7, with D possibly TRBD2 on 7 matching bases. V lost 4 bases to trimming and J lost 5 bases, with 15 bases between them. The CDR3 totals 14 residues. Germline-derived CDR1 and CDR2 are LNHDA and SQIVND (reference sequence). The DNA of the CDR3 is TGTGCCAGTAGTAATCGGGGGGCTTTCAACGAGCAGTACTTC. Its translation is CASSNRGAFNEQYF.

The genes are TRBV30 and TRBJ2-5; the D is unclear. The ends were cut back, 0 bases at V and 0 bases at J, with 17 bases in the middle. Germline V gives CDR1 GTSNPN, CDR2 SVGIG (reference sequence). The CDR3 is 17 residues long. This chain's CDR3 is CAWSVRGYTKYQETQYF. The CDR3 DNA reads TGTGCCTGGAGTGTACGAGGATACACAAAGTACCAAGAGACCCAGTACTTC. Looking up the rest from reference TRBV30 and TRBJ2-5 gives the full variable domain: SQTIHQWPATLVQPVGSPLSLECTVEGTSNPNLYWYRQAAGRGLQLLFYSVGIGQISSEVPQNLSASRPQDRQFILSSKKLLLSDSGFYLCAWSVRGYTKYQETQYFGPGTRLLVL.

V gene TRBV7-7 combines with J gene TRBJ2-3; D is tentatively TRBD1 or TRBD2 (5 bases each). V lost 4 bases and J 11 bases, leaving 10 bases between the germline ends. Germline assignment: CDR1 SSHAT and CDR2 FNYEAQ (reference sequence). This CDR3 region has 11 residues. The CDR3 DNA is TGTGCCAGCAGCTCGGGACCAGTGCAGTATTTT. As protein: CASSSGPVQYF.

Turning to this clone: The junction departs from germline at one end; a sequencing error may be responsible. The chain uses TRBV29-1 and TRBJ1-1, with 8 bases that match TRBD1. The CDR3 runs 15 residues. CDR1 and CDR2 from the germline V gene are SQVTM and ANQGSEA. The CDR3, as DNA: TGCAGCGTACGCGCACAGGGGGGGATGAACACTGAAGCTTGCTTT. Protein: CSVRAQGGMNTEACF.

The genes are TRBV27 and TRBJ1-5, with 7 bases lining up with TRBD1. Germline lookup yields CDR1 MNHEY and CDR2 SMNVEV (reference sequence). V trimming: 2 bases; J trimming: 0 bases; junction bases outside the gene matches: 7. CDR3 length: 17 residues. The CDR3 DNA reads TGTGCCAGCAGTTTACTGGGACAGCTGAATAGCAATCAGCCCCAGCATTTT. Residues: CASSLLGQLNSNQPQHF.

The chain combines TRBV14 with TRBJ2-7; D uncertain. CDR3 length: 11 residues. Germline loops: CDR1 SGHDN, CDR2 FVKESK. V was clipped by 3 bases and J by 6 bases, with 6 bases between them. The CDR3 reads CASSHSGEQYF. The CDR3 bases are TGTGCCAGCAGCCATTCGGGCGAGCAGTACTTC.

The chain recombines TRBV6-5 with TRBJ1-1; tentative D call: TRBD1 (5 bases). The V end was cut by 8 bases, the J end by 3 bases, with 16 bases between. The CDR3 covers 14 residues. Germline V gene lookup returns CDR1 MNHEY and CDR2 SVGAGI. The CDR3 bases are TGTGCCAGCTCGAAAGTGGGGGAATACACTGAAGCTTTCTTT. Its protein is CASSKVGEYTEAFF.

The V gene is TRBV11-2, the J gene TRBJ2-7; TRBD2 agrees at 10 bases. Germline V gene lookup returns CDR1 SGHAT and CDR2 FQNNGV. Trimming took 5 bases from V and 0 from J; bases not matched to a gene: 13. CDR3 length: 18 residues. CDR3 region: CASSPLEGSGGISYEQYF. In DNA, the CDR3 is TGTGCCAGCAGCCCTCTTGAGGGTAGCGGGGGGATCTCCTACGAGCAGTACTTC.

V is TRBV9 and J is TRBJ1-6, with no clear D. CDR1 is SGDLS and CDR2 is YYNGEE in the germline V gene. This CDR3 spans 14 amino acids. Trimming took off 0 bases at V and 7 bases at J, with 8 bases between the two ends. CDR3: CASSVGPINSPLHF. For the CDR3, the DNA is TGTGCCAGCAGCGTAGGGCCTATAAATTCACCCCTCCACTTT.

The CDR3 sequence: CASSLAPGGASGELFF. As DNA, the CDR3 is TGTGCCAGCAGCTTAGCCCCAGGGGGGGCCAGCGGGGAGCTGTTTTTT. The genes are TRBV11-2 and TRBJ2-2; perhaps D is TRBD1 or TRBD2 (7 bases each). V gave up 1 base and J gave up 7 bases, with 16 bases separating them. The germline V gene encodes CDR1 SGHAT and CDR2 FQNNGV. The CDR3 is made up of 16 amino acids.

This chain uses TRBV15 with TRBJ1-1; the D gene is possibly TRBD1 (5 bases). This CDR3 is 14 amino acids long. The V end was cut by 2 bases, the J end by 2 bases, with 9 bases between. Germline CDR1 LNHNV, CDR2 YYDKDF (reference sequence). The DNA for the CDR3 is TGTGCCACCAGCAGATCGAGGGGTAACACTGAAGCTTTCTTT. This gives the protein CATSRSRGNTEAFF. Variable domain in full (rest from reference TRBV15 and TRBJ1-1): DAMVIQNPRYQVTQFGKPVTLSCSQTLNHNVMYWYQQKSSQAPKLLFHYYDKDFNNEADTPDNFQSRRPNTSFCFLDIRSPGLGDTAMYLCATSRSRGNTEAFFGQGTRLTVV.

This chain links TRBV6-5 with TRBJ2-7; D unresolved. CDR1 is MNHEY, CDR2 SVGAGI, per germline. This CDR3 is built from 14 residues. Deletions cut 4 bases from V and 2 bases from J, with 12 bases between. The CDR3 spells CASSLGGVAYEQYF. The CDR3 DNA sequence: TGTGCCAGCAGTTTAGGTGGGGTCGCCTACGAGCAGTACTTC.

The chain carries TRBV29-1 and TRBJ1-2; D uncertain. The V end lost 4 bases, the J end lost 7 bases, and 10 bases lay between the germline ends. Germline CDR1 SQVTM, CDR2 ANQGSEA. The CDR3 is made up of 11 amino acids. The CDR3 spells CSVGGNAGYTF. In DNA, the CDR3 is TGCAGCGTTGGGGGAAACGCTGGCTACACCTTC.